This note documents a single TCR beta chain sequence. Its antigen remains unidentified. This entry belongs to a study of cytomegalovirus exposure and HLA in healthy donors. Donors were ostensibly healthy at sampling, although undocumented immune exposures were probable. PCR employed 60 Vbeta and 13 Jbeta primers. Source study methods: A later analysis tallied tens of millions of unique TCR beta chains, approximately 10 million of them shared. The data were produced by immunoSEQ multiplex PCR, yet TCRdb's version contains in-frame clones alone and is incomplete. The DNA gave D and trimming, while V, J and clone size come from that table. The repertoire holds approximately 120,000 clones, roughly 81% seen once, with roughly 1.1% in the top ten. Study results and caveats: When analyzed later, the rates of TCR association showed variation by HLA locus, with DRB1 the most and HLA-C the fewest. In an earlier analysis, about 87% or about 30%: the productive usage of most TCR beta V segments.

The TCR comes from a woman younger than 45 in good health and CMV-seronegative. The sequencing sample was made of PBMCs.

CDR3 bases: TGTGCCAGCAGTCTCCCGGGAGCTGGAAACACCATATATTTT. Protein sequence: CASSLPGAGNTIYF. V gene TRBV6-5 combines with J gene TRBJ1-3; D remains unclear. The V and J ends lost 5 bases and 2 bases respectively, with 10 bases between them. The germline V gene has CDR1 MNHEY and CDR2 SVGAGI. The CDR3 covers 14 residues.